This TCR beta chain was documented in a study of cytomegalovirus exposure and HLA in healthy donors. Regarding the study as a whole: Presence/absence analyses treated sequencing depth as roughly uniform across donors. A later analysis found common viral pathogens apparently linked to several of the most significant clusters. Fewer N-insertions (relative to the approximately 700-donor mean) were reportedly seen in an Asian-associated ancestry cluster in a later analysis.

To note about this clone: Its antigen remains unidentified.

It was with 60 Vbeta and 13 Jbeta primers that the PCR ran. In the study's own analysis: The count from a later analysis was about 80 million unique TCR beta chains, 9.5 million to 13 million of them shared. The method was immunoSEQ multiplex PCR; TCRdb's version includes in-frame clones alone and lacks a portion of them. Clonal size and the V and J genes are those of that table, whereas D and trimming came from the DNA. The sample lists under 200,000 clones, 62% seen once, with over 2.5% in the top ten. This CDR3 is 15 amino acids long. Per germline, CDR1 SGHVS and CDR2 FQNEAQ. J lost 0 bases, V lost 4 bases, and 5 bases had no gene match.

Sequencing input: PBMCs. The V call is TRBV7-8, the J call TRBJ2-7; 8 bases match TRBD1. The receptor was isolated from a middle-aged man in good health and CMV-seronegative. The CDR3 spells CASSSSGTGSYEQYF. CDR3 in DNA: TGTGCCAGCAGCTCCTCCGGGACAGGCTCCTACGAGCAGTACTTC.